This section outlines one T cell receptor (beta chain) sequence together with its context. This record comes from a study of shared T cell receptors in the human thymus. This CDR3 spans 13 amino acids. From germline, CDR1 is SGHTA and CDR2 FQGNSA. V lost 5 bases and J lost 3; bases outside the gene matches: 3. Data came from immunoSEQ multiplex PCR; TCRdb stores just in-frame clones and leaves some out. The sample has 700,000 or so clones; 80% to 90% are singletons. This sample also belongs to another study, concerning human thymus T cells.

The chain combines TRBV7-2 with TRBJ1-2; 7 nucleotides match TRBD1. The receptor's source is a girl under three years old with a congenital heart defect. The sample comprised thymocytes. The DNA of the CDR3 is TGTGCCAGCAGCGACCAGGGGGACTATGGCTACACCTTC. Translation gives CASSDQGDYGYTF. Complete variable domain (other parts from reference TRBV7-2 and TRBJ1-2): GAGVSQSPSNKVTEKGKDVELRCDPISGHTALYWYRQSLGQGLEFLIYFQGNSAPDKSGLPSDRFSAERTGGSVSTLTIQRTQQEDSAVYLCASSDQGDYGYTFGSGTRLTVV.